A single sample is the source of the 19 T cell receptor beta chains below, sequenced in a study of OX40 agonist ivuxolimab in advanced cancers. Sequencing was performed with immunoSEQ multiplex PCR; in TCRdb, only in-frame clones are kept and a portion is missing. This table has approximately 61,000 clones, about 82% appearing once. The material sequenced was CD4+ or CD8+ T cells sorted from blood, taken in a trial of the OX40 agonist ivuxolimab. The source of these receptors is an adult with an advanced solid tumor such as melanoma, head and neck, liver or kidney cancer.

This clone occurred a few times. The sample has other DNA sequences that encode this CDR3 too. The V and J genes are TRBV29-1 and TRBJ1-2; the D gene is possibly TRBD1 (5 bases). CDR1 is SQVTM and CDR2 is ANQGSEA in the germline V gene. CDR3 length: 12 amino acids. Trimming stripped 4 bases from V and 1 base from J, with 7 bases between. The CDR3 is CSVGDLNYGYTF. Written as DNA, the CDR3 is TGCAGCGTTGGGGACCTTAACTATGGCTACACCTTC.

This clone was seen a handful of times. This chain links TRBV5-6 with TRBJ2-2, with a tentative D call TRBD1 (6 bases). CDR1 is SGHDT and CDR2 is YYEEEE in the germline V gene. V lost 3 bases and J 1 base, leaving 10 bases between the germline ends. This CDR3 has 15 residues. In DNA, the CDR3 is TGTGCCAGCAGCTATGGGGGCCAGAACACCGGGGAGCTGTTTTTT. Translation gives CASSYGGQNTGELFF.

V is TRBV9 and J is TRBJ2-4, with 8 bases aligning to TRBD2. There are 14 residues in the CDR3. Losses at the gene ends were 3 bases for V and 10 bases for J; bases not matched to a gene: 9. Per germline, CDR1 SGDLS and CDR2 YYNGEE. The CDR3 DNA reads TGTGCCAGCAGCGGAACCGGGACTAGTAGGATTCAGTACTTC. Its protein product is CASSGTGTSRIQYF.

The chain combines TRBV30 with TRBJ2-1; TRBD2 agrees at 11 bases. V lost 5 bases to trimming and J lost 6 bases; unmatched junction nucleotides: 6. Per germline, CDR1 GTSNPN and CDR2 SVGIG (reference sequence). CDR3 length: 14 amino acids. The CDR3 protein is CAWGGLAGPNEQFF. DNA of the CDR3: TGTGCCTGGGGTGGACTAGCGGGTCCCAATGAGCAGTTCTTC.

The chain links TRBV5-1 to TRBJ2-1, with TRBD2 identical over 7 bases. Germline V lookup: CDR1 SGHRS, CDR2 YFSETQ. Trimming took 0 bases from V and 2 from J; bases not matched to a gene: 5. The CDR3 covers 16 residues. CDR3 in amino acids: CASSLGSSGAYNEQFF. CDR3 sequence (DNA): TGCGCCAGCAGCTTGGGGTCTAGCGGAGCCTACAATGAGCAGTTCTTC.

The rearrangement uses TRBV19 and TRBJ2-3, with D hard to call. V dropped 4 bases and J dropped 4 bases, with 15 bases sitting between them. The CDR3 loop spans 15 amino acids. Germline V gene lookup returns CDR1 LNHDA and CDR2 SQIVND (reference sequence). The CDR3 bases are TGTGCCAGTAGTACCTCCCCCGGTAGGGCAGATACGCAGTATTTT. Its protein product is CASSTSPGRADTQYF.

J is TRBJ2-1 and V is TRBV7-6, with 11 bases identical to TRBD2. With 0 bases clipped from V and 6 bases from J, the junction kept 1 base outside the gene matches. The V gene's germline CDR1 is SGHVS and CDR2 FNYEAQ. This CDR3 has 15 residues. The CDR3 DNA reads TGTGCCAGCAGCTTAGCCGGGACTAGCGGCAATGAGCAGTTCTTC. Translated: CASSLAGTSGNEQFF.

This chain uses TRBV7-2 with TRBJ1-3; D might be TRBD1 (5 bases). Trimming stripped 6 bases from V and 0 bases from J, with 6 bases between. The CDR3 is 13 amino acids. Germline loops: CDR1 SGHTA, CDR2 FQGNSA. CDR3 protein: CASSTGSGNTIYF. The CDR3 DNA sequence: TGTGCCAGCAGTACAGGCTCTGGAAACACCATATATTTT. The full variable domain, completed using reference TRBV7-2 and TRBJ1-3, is GAGVSQSPSNKVTEKGKDVELRCDPISGHTALYWYRQSLGQGLEFLIYFQGNSAPDKSGLPSDRFSAERTGGSVSTLTIQRTQQEDSAVYLCASSTGSGNTIYFGEGSWLTVV.

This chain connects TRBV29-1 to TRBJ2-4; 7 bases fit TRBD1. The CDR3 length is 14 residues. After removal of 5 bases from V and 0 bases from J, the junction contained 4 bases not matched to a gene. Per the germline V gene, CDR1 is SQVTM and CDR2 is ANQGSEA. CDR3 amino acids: CSVSDRVAKNIQYF. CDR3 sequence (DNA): TGCAGCGTTAGTGACAGGGTAGCCAAAAACATTCAGTACTTC. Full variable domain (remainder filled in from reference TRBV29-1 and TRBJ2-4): SAVISQKPSRDICQRGTSLTIQCQVDSQVTMMFWYRQQPGQSLTLIATANQGSEATYESGFVIDKFPISRPNLTFSTLTVSNMSPEDSSIYLCSVSDRVAKNIQYFGAGTRLSVL.

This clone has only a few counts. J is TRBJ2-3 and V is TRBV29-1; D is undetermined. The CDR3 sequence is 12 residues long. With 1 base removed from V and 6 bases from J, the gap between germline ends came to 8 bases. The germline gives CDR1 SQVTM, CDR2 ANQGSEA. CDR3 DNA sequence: TGCAGCGTTGAAGGGGTCGGGGATACGCAGTATTTT. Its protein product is CSVEGVGDTQYF.

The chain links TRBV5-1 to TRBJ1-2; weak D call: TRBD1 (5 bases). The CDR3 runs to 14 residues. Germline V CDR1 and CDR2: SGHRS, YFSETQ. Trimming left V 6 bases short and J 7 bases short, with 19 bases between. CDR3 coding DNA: TGCGCCAGCAAGGGGAGTCCCATTATCATTGGCTACACCTTC. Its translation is CASKGSPIIIGYTF.

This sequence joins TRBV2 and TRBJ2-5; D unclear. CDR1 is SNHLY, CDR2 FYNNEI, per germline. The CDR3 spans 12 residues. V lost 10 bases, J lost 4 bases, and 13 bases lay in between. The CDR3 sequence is CATGVVAETQYF. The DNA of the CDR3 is TGTGCCACCGGTGTTGTGGCAGAGACCCAGTACTTC.

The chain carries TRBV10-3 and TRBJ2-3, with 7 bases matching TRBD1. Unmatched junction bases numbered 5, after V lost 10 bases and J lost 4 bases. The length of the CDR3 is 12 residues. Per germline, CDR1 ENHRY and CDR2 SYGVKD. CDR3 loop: CATGTEPDTQYF. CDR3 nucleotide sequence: TGTGCCACCGGGACAGAACCAGATACGCAGTATTTT.

The chain's CDR3 is CATSRGLRGSYNEQFF. The DNA of the CDR3 is TGTGCCACCAGCAGAGGGCTCAGGGGCTCCTACAATGAGCAGTTCTTC. This sequence joins TRBV15 and TRBJ2-1; tentatively, D is TRBD1 (6 bases). The CDR3 consists of 16 residues. From germline, CDR1 is LNHNV and CDR2 YYDKDF (reference sequence). V lost 1 base and J lost 0, with 10 bases in between.

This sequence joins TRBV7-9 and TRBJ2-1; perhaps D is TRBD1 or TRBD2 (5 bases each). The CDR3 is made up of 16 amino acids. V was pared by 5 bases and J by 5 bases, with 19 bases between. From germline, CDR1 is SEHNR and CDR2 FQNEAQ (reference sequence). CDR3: CASSPGSRGRDNEQFF. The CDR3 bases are TGTGCCAGCAGCCCTGGTAGTAGGGGACGAGACAATGAGCAGTTCTTC.

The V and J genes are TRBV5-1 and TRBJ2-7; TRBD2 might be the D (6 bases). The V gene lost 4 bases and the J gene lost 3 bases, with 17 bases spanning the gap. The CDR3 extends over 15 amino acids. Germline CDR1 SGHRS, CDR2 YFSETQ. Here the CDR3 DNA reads TGCGCCAGCAGCCTTGTTGGAGGGCTCGGCTACGAGCAGTACTTC. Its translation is CASSLVGGLGYEQYF. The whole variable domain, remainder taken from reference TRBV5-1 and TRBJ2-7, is KAGVTQTPRYLIKTRGQQVTLSCSPISGHRSVSWYQQTPGQGLQFLFEYFSETQRNKGNFPGRFSGRQFSNSRSEMNVSTLELGDSALYLCASSLVGGLGYEQYFGPGTRLTVT.

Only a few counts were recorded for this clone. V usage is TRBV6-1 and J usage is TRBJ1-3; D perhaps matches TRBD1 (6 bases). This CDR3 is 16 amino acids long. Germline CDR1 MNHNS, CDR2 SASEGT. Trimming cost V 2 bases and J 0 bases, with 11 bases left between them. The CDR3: CASSELLGHSGNTIYF. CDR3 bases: TGTGCCAGCAGTGAATTGCTGGGACACTCTGGAAACACCATATATTTT.

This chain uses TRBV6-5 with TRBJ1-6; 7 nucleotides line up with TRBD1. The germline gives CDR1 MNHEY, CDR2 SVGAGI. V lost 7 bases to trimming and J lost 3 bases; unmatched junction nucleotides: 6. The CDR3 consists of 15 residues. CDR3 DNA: TGTGCCAGCACCCGGGACAGCTACTATAATTCACCCCTCCACTTT. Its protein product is CASTRDSYYNSPLHF.

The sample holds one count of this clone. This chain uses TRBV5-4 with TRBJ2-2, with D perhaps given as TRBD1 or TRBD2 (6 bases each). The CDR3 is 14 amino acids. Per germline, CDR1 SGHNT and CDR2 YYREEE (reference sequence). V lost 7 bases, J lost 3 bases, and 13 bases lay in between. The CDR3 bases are TGTGCCAGCTCGAGGGGGGCCGACACCGGGGAGCTGTTTTTT. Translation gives CASSRGADTGELFF.